These T cell receptor beta chains were read from a single sample in a study of T cells in localized non-small cell lung cancer. Generated by immunoSEQ multiplex PCR, the TCRdb table keeps only in-frame clones and is missing some. The sample shows approximately 140,000 clones, more than 80% of them seen only once. This material consisted of peripheral blood, taken before any cancer treatment. Receptor source: a female donor aged 60 or older with stage I lung adenocarcinoma. The CDR3 runs from the conserved cysteine through the conserved F or W. A D gene is named only where the DNA matches it firmly. Clone size appears in some rows only: once, few, many, or a class for an expanded clone.

>TRBJ1-2|13|TRBV18|-|TRBD1
CASSPRTGDGYTF
TGTGCCAGCTCTCCTCGGACAGGAGATGGCTACACCTTC
>TRBJ2-1|15|TRBV6-5|-|-
CASSGGGVGLHEQFF
TGTGCCAGCAGTGGGGGTGGGGTTGGGCTGCATGAGCAGTTCTTC
>TRBJ2-7|14|TRBV4-1|-|TRBD1
CASSFDRGAYEQYF
TGCGCCAGCAGCTTCGACAGGGGTGCCTACGAGCAGTACTTC
>TRBJ2-6|15|TRBV15|-|-
CATSRDYSGANVLTF
TGTGCCACCAGCAGAGACTACTCTGGGGCCAACGTCCTGACTTTC
>TRBJ2-1|16|TRBV4-2|-|TRBD2
CASSRLAGRGLNEQFF
TGTGCCAGCAGCCGACTAGCGGGAAGGGGTTTGAATGAGCAGTTCTTC
>TRBJ1-5|14|TRBV30|once|TRBD1
CAWSLGQGFQPQHF
TGTGCCTGGAGTTTGGGACAGGGGTTTCAGCCCCAGCATTTT
>TRBJ2-5|14|TRBV19|-|-
CASSIAGRQETQYF
TGTGCCAGTAGTATAGCCGGCAGACAAGAGACCCAGTACTTC
>TRBJ2-1|14|TRBV19|once|-
CASSINPPPNEQFF
TGTGCCAGTAGTATCAACCCCCCCCCAAATGAGCAGTTCTTC
>TRBJ2-7|15|TRBV6-6|-|-
CASSYGGGYSYEQYF
TGTGCCAGCAGTTACGGTGGCGGATACTCCTACGAGCAGTACTTC
>TRBJ1-1|14|TRBV19|-|-
CASQRGLLNTEAFF
TGTGCCAGTCAGCGGGGACTCCTGAACACTGAAGCTTTCTTT
>TRBJ1-2|15|TRBV5-6|few|TRBD1
CASSLLGQGAYGYTF
TGTGCCAGCAGCTTGTTAGGGCAGGGGGCATATGGCTACACCTTC
>TRBJ1-1|15|TRBV11-2|-|-
CASSLPQGLDTEAFF
TGTGCCAGCAGCTTACCGCAGGGATTGGACACTGAAGCTTTCTTT
>TRBJ2-1|16|TRBV2|-|-
CASSENRPGGSDEQFF
TGTGCCAGCAGTGAAAACCGCCCAGGTGGTAGCGATGAGCAGTTCTTC
>TRBJ1-1|16|TRBV5-6|-|-
CASSLPGLREDTEAFF
TGTGCCAGCAGCCTCCCAGGACTTCGGGAGGACACTGAAGCTTTCTTT
>TRBJ1-1|13|TRBV10-3|few|TRBD1
CASSGTANTEAFF
TGTGCCAGCTCCGGGACAGCGAACACTGAAGCTTTCTTT
>TRBJ2-1|16|TRBV11-2|-|TRBD2
CASSLDMASGRGEQFF
TGTGCCAGCAGCTTAGATATGGCTAGCGGGAGAGGTGAGCAGTTCTTC
>TRBJ1-2|14|TRBV2|-|TRBD1
CASRGTAVVGGYTF
TGTGCCAGCAGGGGGACAGCGGTCGTGGGAGGCTACACCTTC
>TRBJ2-5|16|TRBV5-4|-|TRBD2
CASSPRLAGVGETQYF
TGTGCCAGCAGCCCCCGACTAGCGGGAGTAGGGGAGACCCAGTACTTC